This is a list of T cell receptor beta chains from one sample in a study of blood T cell repertoires in COVID-19. Profiled with immunoSEQ multiplex PCR; TCRdb holds only in-frame clones, not every one. The data show 110,000 or so clones, 71% seen once. Sequencing input: peripheral blood. Receptors originate from a woman in her 40s with acute or convalescent COVID-19. The CDR3 runs from the conserved cysteine through the conserved F or W. A D gene is named only where the DNA matches it firmly. A row's size may be missing; if present it is once, few, many or a size class.

abundance: -; j_gene: TRBJ1-6; d_gene: TRBD1; v_gene: TRBV4-3; len: 17; CDR3nt: TGCGCCAGCAGCCAAGAAAGACAGGGGTTAGGGAATTCACCCCTCCACTTT; CDR3aa: CASSQERQGLGNSPLHF
abundance: -; j_gene: TRBJ2-3; d_gene: -; v_gene: TRBV19; len: 14; CDR3nt: TGTGCCAGTAACAGGGTCGTGGGCACAGATACGCAGTATTTT; CDR3aa: CASNRVVGTDTQYF
abundance: -; j_gene: TRBJ2-7; d_gene: -; v_gene: TRBV4-1; len: 14; CDR3nt: TGCGCCAGCAGCCAGGGTGGGAGAGGGTACGAGCAGTACTTC; CDR3aa: CASSQGGRGYEQYF
abundance: -; j_gene: TRBJ1-6; d_gene: -; v_gene: TRBV14; len: 14; CDR3nt: TGTGCCAGCAGCCAATGGTACTCTAATTCACCCCTCCACTTT; CDR3aa: CASSQWYSNSPLHF
abundance: -; j_gene: TRBJ2-2; d_gene: TRBD2; v_gene: TRBV27; len: 18; CDR3nt: TGTGCCAGCAGCAGAAGGTCGGGACTAGCGGGGTTCGGCGGGGAGCTGTTTTTT; CDR3aa: CASSRRSGLAGFGGELFF
abundance: -; j_gene: TRBJ2-2; d_gene: -; v_gene: TRBV6-5; len: 14; CDR3nt: TGTGCCAGCAGTTACGGAGTGTCCACCGGGGAGCTGTTTTTT; CDR3aa: CASSYGVSTGELFF
abundance: few; j_gene: TRBJ2-5; d_gene: TRBD1; v_gene: TRBV27; len: 15; CDR3nt: TGTGCCAGCAGTCCCAATGACAGGGCCCAAGAGACCCAGTACTTC; CDR3aa: CASSPNDRAQETQYF
abundance: -; j_gene: TRBJ2-5; d_gene: -; v_gene: TRBV19; len: 14; CDR3nt: TGTGCCACGACGCCCGTAGCTGGCCAAGAGACCCAGTACTTC; CDR3aa: CATTPVAGQETQYF
abundance: -; j_gene: TRBJ2-2; d_gene: TRBD2; v_gene: TRBV29-1; len: 14; CDR3nt: TGCAGCGTTGAGGGCGGGGGTCACACCGGGGAGCTGTTTTTT; CDR3aa: CSVEGGGHTGELFF
abundance: -; j_gene: TRBJ1-2; d_gene: -; v_gene: TRBV28; len: 13; CDR3nt: TGTGCCAGTACGGACAGTACGAACTATGGCTACACCTTC; CDR3aa: CASTDSTNYGYTF
abundance: -; j_gene: TRBJ2-2; d_gene: -; v_gene: TRBV6-5; len: 14; CDR3nt: TGTGCCAGCAAAGGCAGGACGAACACCGGGGAGCTGTTTTTT; CDR3aa: CASKGRTNTGELFF
abundance: few; j_gene: TRBJ2-1; d_gene: TRBD1; v_gene: TRBV6-5; len: 15; CDR3nt: TGTGCCAGCGCTACCGGGACAGGGGGAGGGGATGAGCAGTTCTTC; CDR3aa: CASATGTGGGDEQFF
abundance: few; j_gene: TRBJ2-1; d_gene: TRBD2; v_gene: TRBV19; len: 15; CDR3nt: TGTGCCAGTAGTATAGGGGCGGGGGGGAACAATGAGCAGTTCTTC; CDR3aa: CASSIGAGGNNEQFF
abundance: -; j_gene: TRBJ1-6; d_gene: -; v_gene: TRBV4-1; len: 14; CDR3nt: TGCGCCAGCAGCCCTCAGCGGCATAATTCACCCCTCCACTTT; CDR3aa: CASSPQRHNSPLHF
abundance: -; j_gene: TRBJ2-1; d_gene: -; v_gene: TRBV3-1/TRBV3-2; len: 15; CDR3nt: TGTGCCAGCAGCCAAGATCGGAGGCGGTACAATGAGCAGTTCTTC; CDR3aa: CASSQDRRRYNEQFF
abundance: -; j_gene: TRBJ1-5; d_gene: -; v_gene: TRBV2; len: 15; CDR3nt: TGTGCCAGCAGTGGGGGAGGGGGGGGCAATCAGCCCCAGCATTTT; CDR3aa: CASSGGGGGNQPQHF
abundance: -; j_gene: TRBJ1-5; d_gene: TRBD1; v_gene: TRBV28; len: 14; CDR3nt: TGTGCCAGCAGCCCACCGACAGGGACTCAGCCCCAGCATTTT; CDR3aa: CASSPPTGTQPQHF
abundance: -; j_gene: TRBJ1-6; d_gene: -; v_gene: TRBV7-2; len: 15; CDR3nt: TGTGCCAGCAGCTTGTTAACAGGGACTAATTCACCCCTCCACTTT; CDR3aa: CASSLLTGTNSPLHF
abundance: -; j_gene: TRBJ1-2; d_gene: -; v_gene: TRBV28; len: 15; CDR3nt: TGTGCCAGCAGTTTACTGGGGGCGGGGGCCCATGGCTACACCTTC; CDR3aa: CASSLLGAGAHGYTF
abundance: -; j_gene: TRBJ2-5; d_gene: TRBD1; v_gene: TRBV7-9; len: 16; CDR3nt: TGTGCCAGCAGCACCCAAAGACAGGGTGATGGAGAGACCCAGTACTTC; CDR3aa: CASSTQRQGDGETQYF
abundance: -; j_gene: TRBJ2-7; d_gene: TRBD1; v_gene: TRBV28; len: 14; CDR3nt: TGTGCCAGCAGTTTACCAGGGGGAGTCTACGAGCAGTACTTC; CDR3aa: CASSLPGGVYEQYF
abundance: -; j_gene: TRBJ1-2; d_gene: -; v_gene: TRBV7-2; len: 15; CDR3nt: TGTGCCAGCAGCTGGAGTCCGGGGGTGTGGGATGGCTACACCTTC; CDR3aa: CASSWSPGVWDGYTF
abundance: -; j_gene: TRBJ2-7; d_gene: TRBD2; v_gene: TRBV3-1/TRBV3-2; len: 16; CDR3nt: TGTGCCAGCAGCCAATTGGGCCGGGGGGGCGCCTACGAGCAGTACTTC; CDR3aa: CASSQLGRGGAYEQYF
abundance: -; j_gene: TRBJ2-5; d_gene: -; v_gene: TRBV6-2/TRBV6-3; len: 15; CDR3nt: TGTGCCAGCAGCCCGCTCAATCTAGCGATGGAGACCCAGTACTTC; CDR3aa: CASSPLNLAMETQYF
abundance: few; j_gene: TRBJ1-1; d_gene: -; v_gene: TRBV7-2; len: 13; CDR3nt: TGTGCCAGCAGCCAAAACATGTACACTGAAGCTTTCTTT; CDR3aa: CASSQNMYTEAFF
abundance: once; j_gene: TRBJ1-1; d_gene: -; v_gene: TRBV7-9; len: 13; CDR3nt: TGTGCCAACTATTCGGAGGGGCCCCCAGAAGCTTTCTTT; CDR3aa: CANYSEGPPEAFF
abundance: -; j_gene: TRBJ1-1; d_gene: TRBD1; v_gene: TRBV2; len: 13; CDR3nt: TGTGCCAGCAGTCAAGGACAGGGTACTGAAGCTTTCTTT; CDR3aa: CASSQGQGTEAFF
abundance: -; j_gene: TRBJ2-1; d_gene: -; v_gene: TRBV11-3; len: 14; CDR3nt: TGTGCCAGCAGCTTAGGCTTAGCCTCTAGGGAGCAGTTCTTC; CDR3aa: CASSLGLASREQFF
abundance: -; j_gene: TRBJ2-1; d_gene: TRBD2; v_gene: TRBV15; len: 15; CDR3nt: TGTGCCACCAGCAGAGTAGCGGGTTCCTACAATGAGCAGTTCTTC; CDR3aa: CATSRVAGSYNEQFF
abundance: -; j_gene: TRBJ2-7; d_gene: TRBD1; v_gene: TRBV6-5; len: 14; CDR3nt: TGTGCCAGCAGTTTGGGACAGGGGGTCTACGAGCAGTACTTC; CDR3aa: CASSLGQGVYEQYF
abundance: few; j_gene: TRBJ1-3; d_gene: -; v_gene: TRBV28; len: 15; CDR3nt: TGTGCCAGCAGCCCCGCGGGTACAGCTGGAAACACCATATATTTT; CDR3aa: CASSPAGTAGNTIYF
abundance: few; j_gene: TRBJ2-3; d_gene: -; v_gene: TRBV11-3; len: 14; CDR3nt: TGTGCCAGCAGCCTCAGGGGTAACACAGATACGCAGTATTTT; CDR3aa: CASSLRGNTDTQYF
abundance: -; j_gene: TRBJ2-2; d_gene: TRBD1; v_gene: TRBV19; len: 15; CDR3nt: TGTGCCAGTAGTTCGGGACAGGGTACCACCGGGGAGCTGTTTTTT; CDR3aa: CASSSGQGTTGELFF
abundance: few; j_gene: TRBJ2-1; d_gene: -; v_gene: TRBV18; len: 21; CDR3nt: TGTGCCAGCTCACCAGGAGTAACGGGACTTTCGACTGCCGAGGGTTACAATGAGCAGTTCTTC; CDR3aa: CASSPGVTGLSTAEGYNEQFF
abundance: -; j_gene: TRBJ2-5; d_gene: TRBD2; v_gene: TRBV5-1; len: 16; CDR3nt: TGCGCCAGCAGCTTGGCCTTAGCGGGGGGGCAAGAGACCCAGTACTTC; CDR3aa: CASSLALAGGQETQYF
abundance: few; j_gene: TRBJ2-3; d_gene: TRBD2; v_gene: TRBV9; len: 16; CDR3nt: TGTGCCAGCAGCATAACTAGCGGGGGGGCCAGGGATACGCAGTATTTT; CDR3aa: CASSITSGGARDTQYF
abundance: -; j_gene: TRBJ2-1; d_gene: TRBD1; v_gene: TRBV28; len: 14; CDR3nt: TGTGCCAGCACCATGGACAGGGGAGACAGTGAGCAGTTCTTC; CDR3aa: CASTMDRGDSEQFF
abundance: -; j_gene: TRBJ2-1; d_gene: -; v_gene: TRBV4-1; len: 16; CDR3nt: TGCGCCAGCAGCAAAGCGGTAGGGGACTCCTACAATGAGCAGTTCTTC; CDR3aa: CASSKAVGDSYNEQFF
abundance: -; j_gene: TRBJ2-3; d_gene: -; v_gene: TRBV3-1/TRBV3-2; len: 13; CDR3nt: TGTGCCAGCAGCCATTCAACTAGAGATACGCAGTATTTT; CDR3aa: CASSHSTRDTQYF
abundance: -; j_gene: TRBJ2-3; d_gene: TRBD2; v_gene: TRBV4-3; len: 15; CDR3nt: TGCGCCAGCAGCTTCGGGACTAGCGGTGGTGATACGCAGTATTTT; CDR3aa: CASSFGTSGGDTQYF
abundance: -; j_gene: TRBJ2-6; d_gene: -; v_gene: TRBV10-3; len: 18; CDR3nt: TGTGCCATCAGTGAGACCCTTGACAGCCGCTCTGGGGCCAACGTCCTGACTTTC; CDR3aa: CAISETLDSRSGANVLTF
abundance: -; j_gene: TRBJ2-5; d_gene: -; v_gene: TRBV12-3/TRBV12-4; len: 12; CDR3nt: TGTGCCAGCAGTACGAGCATAGAGACCCAGTACTTC; CDR3aa: CASSTSIETQYF